Listed below are T cell receptor beta chains from one sample, sequenced in a study of T cell responses to AZD1222 COVID-19 vaccine. Sequenced by immunoSEQ multiplex PCR; TCRdb stores in-frame clones only, minus some. The data show about 120,000 clones, approximately 92% seen once. This material consisted of peripheral blood, taken on day 0 of AZD1222 vaccination. Every receptor here comes from an adult in good health. Each CDR3 is given with its conserved first and last residue. A D gene is named only where the DNA matches it firmly. Expanded clones are given a class, and other clones once, few, many or no size at all.

clone size,V gene,D gene,J gene,CDR3 protein,CDR3 DNA
NA,TRBV6-1,NA,TRBJ2-7,CASSEGGRAVYEQYF,TGTGCCAGCAGTGAAGGGGGCAGGGCTGTCTACGAGCAGTACTTC
NA,TRBV9,NA,TRBJ2-2,CASSGLKRPATGELFF,TGTGCCAGCAGCGGATTGAAGCGGCCGGCCACCGGGGAGCTGTTTTTT
NA,TRBV7-9,NA,TRBJ1-3,CASSSTGGGSGNTIYF,TGTGCCAGCAGCTCTACTGGAGGAGGCTCTGGAAACACCATATATTTT
NA,TRBV4-1,NA,TRBJ1-6,CASSQFGGSYNSPLHF,TGCGCCAGCAGCCAATTTGGGGGGTCCTATAATTCACCCCTCCACTTT
once,TRBV29-1,NA,TRBJ1-4,CSVVPGQNEKLFF,TGCAGCGTTGTCCCTGGACAAAATGAAAAACTGTTTTTT
NA,TRBV7-3,NA,TRBJ2-7,CASSLGGHYEQYF,TGTGCCAGCAGCTTAGGGGGGCACTACGAGCAGTACTTC
NA,TRBV2,NA,TRBJ1-4,CASTNAGSLLGKLFF,TGTGCCAGCACCAACGCGGGCAGCCTTCTCGGAAAACTGTTTTTT
NA,TRBV9,TRBD1,TRBJ1-4,CASSASDRGEKLFF,TGTGCCAGCAGCGCCTCCGACAGGGGCGAAAAACTGTTTTTT
NA,TRBV29-1,NA,TRBJ1-5,CSVRDPGSNQPQHF,TGCAGCGTTCGGGACCCTGGGAGCAATCAGCCCCAGCATTTT
NA,TRBV28,NA,TRBJ1-3,CASSLAGGLYSGNTIYF,TGTGCCAGCAGTTTGGCCGGGGGGCTATACTCTGGAAACACCATATATTTT
NA,TRBV2,NA,TRBJ2-3,CASSEAGGGGTWTDTQYF,TGTGCCAGCAGTGAAGCAGGGGGGGGAGGGACGTGGACAGATACGCAGTATTTT
NA,TRBV18,TRBD1,TRBJ2-7,CASSPGTGPYEQYF,TGTGCCAGCTCACCCGGGACAGGCCCCTACGAGCAGTACTTC
few,TRBV10-3,NA,TRBJ2-1,CAISESMDNEQFF,TGTGCCATCAGTGAGTCTATGGACAATGAGCAGTTCTTC
NA,TRBV2,NA,TRBJ1-4,CASSSSPRSGEKLFF,TGTGCCAGCAGCTCATCGCCCCGGTCCGGTGAAAAACTGTTTTTT
NA,TRBV9,NA,TRBJ1-1,CASSVYDLGQLNTEAFF,TGTGCCAGCAGCGTGTACGATCTCGGACAGCTGAACACTGAAGCTTTCTTT
NA,TRBV5-6,NA,TRBJ1-2,CASSLVRGPSAGYGYTF,TGTGCCAGCAGCTTGGTACGGGGCCCCTCGGCAGGCTATGGCTACACCTTC
NA,TRBV9,TRBD1,TRBJ2-7,CASSAGTGIYEQYF,TGTGCCAGCAGCGCCGGGACAGGGATCTACGAGCAGTACTTC
NA,TRBV28,TRBD2,TRBJ2-7,CASSFLSGTTGGEQYF,TGTGCCAGCAGTTTCTTATCCGGGACCACGGGAGGGGAGCAGTACTTC
NA,TRBV9,NA,TRBJ1-1,CASSSGGATEAFF,TGTGCCAGCAGCTCCGGGGGGGCCACTGAAGCTTTCTTT
NA,TRBV6-2/TRBV6-3,NA,TRBJ2-5,CASSHTQETQYF,TGTGCCAGCAGCCATACCCAAGAGACCCAGTACTTC
NA,TRBV5-1,TRBD2,TRBJ2-7,CASRTGLVSYEQYF,TGCGCCAGCCGCACGGGACTAGTCTCCTACGAGCAGTACTTC
NA,TRBV10-3,NA,TRBJ2-1,CAAASSGGDEQFF,TGTGCCGCAGCTTCTTCGGGTGGGGATGAGCAGTTCTTC
NA,TRBV6-5,TRBD1,TRBJ1-1,CASRQTGGMNTEAFF,TGTGCCAGCAGACAGACAGGGGGGATGAACACTGAAGCTTTCTTT
NA,TRBV1,NA,TRBJ2-7,CTSSPAPGGGRRYEQYF,TGCACCAGCAGCCCAGCCCCAGGGGGGGGGCGGCGTTACGAGCAGTACTTC
NA,TRBV6-5,NA,TRBJ1-1,CASSPGRALNTEAFF,TGTGCCAGCAGTCCCGGGCGGGCCCTGAACACTGAAGCTTTCTTT
NA,TRBV27,TRBD1,TRBJ1-1,CASSTGGTEAFF,TGTGCCAGCAGTACAGGGGGCACTGAAGCTTTCTTT
NA,TRBV6-5,TRBD1,TRBJ1-1,CASRRGRGRDTEAFF,TGTGCCAGCAGGAGGGGGCGCGGTAGGGACACTGAAGCTTTCTTT
once,TRBV9,TRBD2,TRBJ2-1,CASSDRTSGQSSYNEQFF,TGTGCCAGCAGCGACCGGACTAGCGGGCAGTCGTCGTACAATGAGCAGTTCTTC
NA,TRBV10-3,NA,TRBJ2-7,CAISESRGRGRGYEQYF,TGTGCCATCAGTGAGTCGAGAGGCAGGGGGAGGGGGTACGAGCAGTACTTC
NA,TRBV30,TRBD1,TRBJ2-7,CAWMGDSYEQYF,TGTGCCTGGATGGGGGACAGCTACGAGCAGTACTTC
NA,TRBV19,NA,TRBJ1-1,CASMRSTGAGFTEAFF,TGTGCCAGTATGCGTTCCACGGGGGCCGGGTTTACTGAAGCTTTCTTT
few,TRBV5-1,TRBD1,TRBJ1-3,CASSADRAVSGNTIYF,TGCGCCAGCAGCGCCGACAGGGCTGTCTCTGGAAACACCATATATTTT
NA,TRBV19,TRBD2,TRBJ2-1,CASSIAGLAGGFPRYNEQFF,TGTGCCAGTAGTATCGCGGGACTAGCGGGGGGTTTCCCGCGCTACAATGAGCAGTTCTTC
NA,TRBV28,TRBD1,TRBJ1-6,CATAGTGDSPLHF,TGTGCCACAGCGGGGACAGGGGATTCACCCCTCCACTTT
NA,TRBV6-5,TRBD1,TRBJ2-7,CASSYPDREGGEQYF,TGTGCCAGCAGTTACCCGGACAGGGAAGGAGGCGAGCAGTACTTC
once,TRBV5-1,TRBD1,TRBJ2-5,CASSLGGQALGETQYF,TGCGCCAGCAGCTTGGGTGGACAGGCGTTGGGAGAGACCCAGTACTTC
NA,TRBV11-2,NA,TRBJ2-7,CASSSTPPFEQYF,TGTGCCAGCAGCTCCACACCCCCTTTCGAGCAGTACTTC
NA,TRBV5-1,NA,TRBJ1-2,CASSLTDANYGYTF,TGCGCCAGCAGCTTGACAGACGCTAACTATGGCTACACCTTC
few,TRBV7-6,NA,TRBJ2-7,CASSLGGGLTGIHEQYF,TGTGCCAGCAGTTTGGGAGGGGGACTTACAGGGATCCACGAGCAGTACTTC
NA,TRBV5-5,TRBD2,TRBJ2-3,CASSSPAGVVTDTQYF,TGTGCCAGCAGCTCACCAGCGGGGGTCGTTACAGATACGCAGTATTTT
NA,TRBV24-1,NA,TRBJ1-2,CATSDLSRFYGYTF,TGTGCCACCAGTGATTTGTCCAGATTCTATGGCTACACCTTC
NA,TRBV6-2/TRBV6-3,NA,TRBJ2-7,CASSPWLSGYEQYF,TGTGCCAGCAGCCCTTGGTTGAGCGGATACGAGCAGTACTTC
NA,TRBV27,NA,TRBJ2-7,CASRGGHYPYEQYF,TGTGCCAGCAGAGGGGGGCACTACCCCTACGAGCAGTACTTC
NA,TRBV2,TRBD1,TRBJ2-3,CASSRTGASTDTQYF,TGTGCCAGCAGTCGGACAGGGGCTAGCACAGATACGCAGTATTTT
once,TRBV19,TRBD2,TRBJ2-7,CASSIALAGYASYEQYF,TGTGCCAGTAGTATAGCTCTAGCGGGTTACGCCTCCTACGAGCAGTACTTC
NA,TRBV19,TRBD2,TRBJ2-3,CASSSTTSTGTDTQYF,TGTGCCAGTAGTAGCACGACTAGCACCGGCACAGATACGCAGTATTTT
once,TRBV2,NA,TRBJ2-4,CASRPEQGRDIQYF,TGTGCCAGCAGACCCGAACAGGGGAGGGACATTCAGTACTTC
NA,TRBV28,NA,TRBJ1-2,CASSNLPGYWDYGYTF,TGTGCCAGCAGCAACCTTCCAGGGTATTGGGACTATGGCTACACCTTC
NA,TRBV7-2,NA,TRBJ2-7,CASTLRGGWEQYF,TGTGCCAGCACCCTAAGAGGGGGTTGGGAGCAGTACTTC
NA,TRBV7-9,TRBD2,TRBJ2-3,CASSLGPSGKDTQYF,TGTGCCAGCAGCTTAGGTCCTAGCGGAAAAGATACGCAGTATTTT
NA,TRBV2,NA,TRBJ2-7,CASSADRSYEQYF,TGTGCCAGCAGTGCAGACCGCTCCTACGAGCAGTACTTC
once,TRBV5-1,NA,TRBJ2-5,CASSATGTVGETQYF,TGCGCCAGCAGCGCCACGGGAACCGTCGGAGAGACCCAGTACTTC
NA,TRBV6-5,NA,TRBJ1-5,CASSPLGGAGQPQHF,TGTGCCAGCAGCCCCCTGGGGGGGGCTGGTCAGCCCCAGCATTTT
NA,TRBV7-2,NA,TRBJ2-7,CASSFTGTPSYEQYF,TGTGCCAGCAGCTTTACCGGGACACCGTCCTACGAGCAGTACTTC
NA,TRBV5-5,TRBD1,TRBJ1-1,CASSSDRGGRTEAFF,TGTGCCAGCAGCTCTGACAGGGGAGGGAGGACTGAAGCTTTCTTT